Each of the 31 T cell receptor beta chains below was sequenced from the same sample in a study of T-cell memory formation after mild COVID-19. MiXCR, applied by TCRdb to the 5' RACE reads, yields one record per CDR3 protein. Of 25,000 to 35,000 distinct CDR3 sequences in the sample, under 25% are singletons; the top ten hold less than 2%. Specimen: PBMCs or a T cell subset sorted from them (not recorded which). All receptors derive from an adult who had mild COVID-19 (a few samples of this study predate the infection). Cell type and time point are not known.

This clonotype is judged medium-sized. This chain connects TRBV24-1 to TRBJ2-1; D is undetermined. CDR1 is KGHDR and CDR2 is SFDVKD in the germline V gene. CDR3 length: 13 amino acids. The germline V and J ends were trimmed by 4 bases and 8 bases, with 11 bases remaining between them. Written as DNA, the CDR3 is TGTGCCACCAGTGAGGTGGCGTGGGATGAGCAGTTCTTC. Amino acids: CATSEVAWDEQFF.

This clonotype appeared many times. The rearrangement uses TRBV30 and TRBJ2-1; TRBD2 agrees at 9 bases. CDR1 GTSNPN and CDR2 SVGIG come from the germline V gene (reference sequence). The CDR3 extends over 15 amino acids. With 1 base clipped from V and 8 bases from J, the junction kept 9 bases outside the gene matches. As DNA, the CDR3 is TGTGCCTGGAGTGCGTTGGGACTAGCTCTACATGAGCAGTTCTTC. Protein: CAWSALGLALHEQFF.

This clonotype was detected many times. J is TRBJ2-7 and V is TRBV7-2; D unresolved. In germline, CDR1 is SGHTA, CDR2 FQGNSA. CDR3 length: 12 residues. The V end was cut by 5 bases, the J end by 5 bases, with 10 bases between. The CDR3 region is CASSRTRDEQYF. As DNA, the CDR3 is TGTGCCAGCAGCCGAACAAGGGACGAGCAGTACTTC.

This sequence joins TRBV19 and TRBJ1-1; TRBD1 matches 7 bases. Germline CDR1 and CDR2: LNHDA and SQIVND (reference sequence). V shed 5 bases and J 7 bases; nucleotides not matched to a gene: 19. This CDR3 spans 17 amino acids. The CDR3 here is CASSLRLGQWAIIEAFF. As DNA, the CDR3 is TGTGCCAGTAGTTTAAGATTGGGACAGTGGGCGATTATTGAAGCTTTCTTT.

This clonotype appeared many times. The CDR3 sequence is CASSYTPTLYNSPLHF. CDR3 in DNA: TGTGCCAGCAGTTACACCCCGACTCTTTATAATTCACCCCTCCACTTT. The chain employs TRBV12-3 or TRBV12-4 and TRBJ1-6; D not resolved. CDR3 length: 16 residues. Trimming took off 4 bases at V and 4 bases at J, with 14 bases between the two ends.

The chain has TRBV30 and TRBJ1-5; 9 bases match TRBD1. V trimming: 2 bases; J trimming: 7 bases; junction bases outside the gene matches: 6. CDR1 GTSNPN and CDR2 SVGIG come from the germline V gene (reference sequence). CDR3 length equals 14 residues. The CDR3 region is CAWSTGQGDQPQHF. As DNA, the CDR3 is TGTGCCTGGAGTACGGGACAGGGAGACCAGCCCCAGCATTTT. The full variable domain, rest sourced from reference TRBV30 and TRBJ1-5, is SQTIHQWPATLVQPVGSPLSLECTVEGTSNPNLYWYRQAAGRGLQLLFYSVGIGQISSEVPQNLSASRPQDRQFILSSKKLLLSDSGFYLCAWSTGQGDQPQHFGDGTRLSIL.

The chain joins TRBV19 to TRBJ1-1, with a possible D match to TRBD1 (5 bases). The CDR3 spans 16 residues. Germline V gene sequence: CDR1 LNHDA, CDR2 SQIVND (reference sequence). V gave up 2 bases and J gave up 0 bases, with 13 bases separating them. CDR3 DNA: TGTGCCAGTAGTATAACGGGGCCGTTCATGAACACTGAAGCTTTCTTT. Its translation is CASSITGPFMNTEAFF.

This clonotype was seen only a few times. This rearrangement joins TRBV7-9 to TRBJ1-4, with 8 positions matching TRBD1. Germline trimming cut 5 bases from V and 5 bases from J; bases unmatched to any gene: 4. From germline, CDR1 is SEHNR and CDR2 FQNEAQ (reference sequence). CDR3 length: 14 residues. The CDR3 is CASSRTGMNEKLFF. The CDR3 coding sequence is TGTGCCAGCAGCCGGACAGGGATGAATGAAAAACTGTTTTTT.

The chain couples TRBV29-1 to TRBJ2-7, with D possibly TRBD1 on 6 matching bases. Germline lookup yields CDR1 SQVTM and CDR2 ANQGSEA. The CDR3 loop spans 13 amino acids. V was shortened by 3 bases and J by 3 bases, with 12 bases between the two germline ends. CDR3 bases: TGCAGCGTTGAGGGACACAAAAGCTACGAGCAGTACTTC. The encoded protein is CSVEGHKSYEQYF.

This clonotype was picked up many times. J is TRBJ2-3 and V is TRBV7-9; D is uncertain. Germline loops: CDR1 SEHNR, CDR2 FQNEAQ (reference sequence). CDR3 size: 12 residues. Trimming stripped 8 bases from V and 3 bases from J, with 9 bases between. The CDR3 region is CASADKTDTQYF. CDR3 DNA: TGTGCCAGCGCCGACAAGACAGATACGCAGTATTTT. Filled out from reference TRBV7-9 and TRBJ2-3, the complete variable domain reads DTGVSQNPRHKITKRGQNVTFRCDPISEHNRLYWYRQTLGQGPEFLTYFQNEAQLEKSRLLSDRFSAERPKGSFSTLEIQRTEQGDSAMYLCASADKTDTQYFGPGTRLTVL.

This clonotype was detected ten times or more. This chain uses TRBV7-9 with TRBJ2-1; D ambiguous. Germline V gene data show CDR1 as SEHNR and CDR2 as FQNEAQ (reference sequence). This CDR3 is built from 11 residues. Trimming removed 2 bases at V and 9 bases at J, with 5 bases between. CDR3 in amino acids: CASSLWGEQFF. The DNA of the CDR3 is TGTGCCAGCAGCTTATGGGGTGAGCAGTTCTTC.

There are many counts of this clonotype. The chain employs TRBV11-2 and TRBJ1-5; D gene unclear. The CDR3 sequence is 12 residues long. The V and J ends lost 5 bases and 4 bases respectively, with 6 bases between them. Per the germline V gene, CDR1 is SGHAT and CDR2 is FQNNGV. The CDR3 coding sequence is TGTGCCAGCAGCCAGTTTAATCAGCCCCAGCATTTT. Protein product: CASSQFNQPQHF.

This clonotype was observed many times. V gene TRBV4-3 combines with J gene TRBJ2-3; D ambiguous. The germline V and J ends were trimmed by 0 bases and 11 bases, with 12 bases remaining between them. From germline, CDR1 is LGHNA and CDR2 YSLEER. The CDR3 has 13 residues. The CDR3: CASSQDREHGQYF. In DNA form, the CDR3 reads TGCGCCAGCAGCCAAGATAGAGAGCACGGGCAGTATTTT.

The chain carries TRBV2 and TRBJ2-7; 9 nucleotides line up with TRBD1. This CDR3 is 16 amino acids long. Per germline, CDR1 SNHLY and CDR2 FYNNEI. V gave up 4 bases and J gave up 5 bases; unmatched junction bases: 12. CDR3 protein: CASSAGQGNLIHEQYF. CDR3 nucleotide sequence: TGTGCCAGCAGTGCGGGACAGGGCAACCTAATCCACGAGCAGTACTTC. Together with reference TRBV2 and TRBJ2-7, the CDR3 gives the full variable domain: EPEVTQTPSHQVTQMGQEVILRCVPISNHLYFYWYRQILGQKVEFLVSFYNNEISEKSEIFDDQFSVERPDGSNFTLKIRSTKLEDSAMYFCASSAGQGNLIHEQYFGPGTRLTVT.

This clonotype was counted ten times or more. The rearrangement uses TRBV20-1 and TRBJ1-2; no definite D call. CDR3 size: 12 residues. Germline values: CDR1 DFQATT, CDR2 SNEGSKA (reference sequence). V lost 3 bases and J 7 bases, leaving 12 bases between the germline ends. CDR3 in amino acids: CSASMGIGGYTF. CDR3 DNA: TGCAGTGCTAGCATGGGGATTGGTGGCTACACCTTC.

Ten or more counts support this clonotype. One junction end disagrees with the germline gene, perhaps due to a read error. V and J are TRBV20-1 and TRBJ2-3, with D possibly being TRBD2 (6 bases). There are 13 residues in the CDR3. Germline V gene sequence: CDR1 DFQATT, CDR2 SNEGSKA (reference sequence). The CDR3 DNA reads TGCAGTGCTAGAGGCGGGGCGGGCTACGATATGAGTTTT. Its translation: CSARGGAGYDMSF.

This clonotype occurred many times. V and J are TRBV7-6 and TRBJ1-4, with D maybe TRBD1 (5 bases). Germline values: CDR1 SGHVS, CDR2 FNYEAQ. V lost 6 bases and J lost 2, with 13 bases in between. The length of the CDR3 is 15 residues. CDR3: CASRPRGTTNEKLFF. In DNA, the CDR3 is TGTGCCAGCAGACCTCGGGGGACGACTAATGAAAAACTGTTTTTT. Together with reference TRBV7-6 and TRBJ1-4, the CDR3 gives the full variable domain: GAGVSQSPRYKVTKRGQDVALRCDPISGHVSLYWYRQALGQGPEFLTYFNYEAQQDKSGLPNDRFSAERPEGSISTLTIQRTEQRDSAMYRCASRPRGTTNEKLFFGSGTQLSVL.

The chain employs TRBV7-8 and TRBJ1-1, with 8 bases fitting TRBD1. Trimming cost V 4 bases and J 5 bases; bases outside gene matches: 0. The CDR3 loop spans 12 amino acids. Germline V gene data show CDR1 as SGHVS and CDR2 as FQNEAQ. The CDR3 coding sequence is TGTGCCAGCAGCTGGACAGGGACTGAAGCTTTCTTT. This sequence encodes CASSWTGTEAFF.

This clonotype was detected ten times or more. V and J are TRBV14 and TRBJ2-1, with D possibly TRBD1 on 6 matching bases. Germline V gives CDR1 SGHDN, CDR2 FVKESK. Trimming took off 1 base at V and 14 bases at J, with 15 bases between the two ends. CDR3 length: 13 amino acids. CDR3 DNA: TGTGCCAGCAGCCAAGGGGACCGGGACATAAAGTTCTTC. Amino acids: CASSQGDRDIKFF.

This clonotype was found many times. V is TRBV11-2 and J is TRBJ1-3; 7 nucleotides match TRBD1. V lost 4 bases and J lost 4; bases outside the gene matches: 7. CDR3 length: 15 amino acids. The germline CDR1 and CDR2 sequences are SGHAT and FQNNGV. The CDR3 DNA reads TGTGCCAGCAGCTCCCTAACAGGGGTCGGAAACACCATATATTTT. It translates to CASSSLTGVGNTIYF. Drawing the rest from reference TRBV11-2 and TRBJ1-3, the complete variable domain is EAGVAQSPRYKIIEKRQSVAFWCNPISGHATLYWYQQILGQGPKLLIQFQNNGVVDDSQLPKDRFSAERLKGVDSTLKIQPAKLEDSAVYLCASSSLTGVGNTIYFGEGSWLTVV.

Ten or more counts support this clonotype. This sequence joins TRBV2 and TRBJ1-4; D is uncertain. The CDR3 runs to 15 residues. Germline V CDR1 and CDR2: SNHLY, FYNNEI. V was trimmed by 4 bases and J by 4 bases, leaving 13 bases between them. CDR3 loop: CASSVSAAGNEKLFF. The CDR3 bases are TGTGCCAGCAGTGTTTCGGCGGCTGGTAATGAAAAACTGTTTTTT.

This clonotype was detected ten times or more. This chain links TRBV5-1 with TRBJ1-1; D remains unclear. Trimming shortened V by 1 base and J by 6 bases, and 7 bases separated the two germline ends. The CDR3 length is 12 residues. CDR1 SGHRS and CDR2 YFSETQ come from the germline V gene. CDR3: CASSLMGSEAFF. CDR3 nucleotides: TGCGCCAGCAGCTTGATGGGATCTGAAGCTTTCTTT.

The chain combines TRBV7-9 with TRBJ1-1; D might be TRBD1 (6 bases). Looked up from germline, CDR1 is SEHNR and CDR2 is FQNEAQ (reference sequence). V was pared by 8 bases and J by 0 bases, with 7 bases between. The CDR3 runs 12 residues. The chain's CDR3 is CASEGVNTEAFF. The CDR3 DNA reads as TGTGCCAGCGAGGGGGTGAACACTGAAGCTTTCTTT.

The chain couples TRBV7-9 to TRBJ2-7; D gene unclear. This CDR3 is 14 amino acids long. The germline V gene encodes CDR1 SEHNR and CDR2 FQNEAQ (reference sequence). Trimming shortened V by 5 bases and J by 3 bases, and 14 bases separated the two germline ends. DNA for the CDR3: TGTGCCAGCAGCGCCACGGGTCCGAACTACGAGCAGTACTTC. This translates into CASSATGPNYEQYF.

Regarding this clonotype: A much more abundant neighbour one base away suggests this may be a read error. CDR3 sequence reads: CASSLGTGTKQYF. The CDR3 bases are TGTGCCAGCAGCTTGGGCACAGGGACGAAGCAGTACTTC. The chain couples TRBV5-6 to TRBJ2-7; TRBD1 is a possible D gene (6 bases). The ends were cut back, 0 bases at V and 8 bases at J, with 12 bases in the middle. This CDR3 contains 13 residues. Germline lookup yields CDR1 SGHDT and CDR2 YYEEEE.

The chain is built from TRBV7-6 and TRBJ2-5; 7 bases align to TRBD1. V shed 8 bases, J shed 4 bases, and the junction held 4 bases outside the gene matches. Germline V lookup: CDR1 SGHVS, CDR2 FNYEAQ. CDR3 length equals 12 residues. The CDR3 bases are TGTGCCAGCTCCCACAGGGGAGAGACCCAGTACTTC. It specifies CASSHRGETQYF.

The chain combines TRBV30 with TRBJ2-7; the match to TRBD2 covers 7 bases. CDR1 and CDR2 (germline): GTSNPN, SVGIG (reference sequence). V lost 3 bases to trimming and J lost 5 bases; unmatched junction nucleotides: 4. This CDR3 spans 12 amino acids. CDR3 sequence reads: CAWSGGSDEQYF. CDR3 sequence (DNA): TGTGCCTGGAGCGGGGGGAGCGACGAGCAGTACTTC.

This clonotype was observed many times. The chain combines TRBV7-2 with TRBJ2-1; either TRBD1 or TRBD2 may supply D (6 bases each). The CDR3 has 15 residues. CDR1 and CDR2 (germline): SGHTA, FQGNSA. V was pared by 1 base and J by 6 bases, with 13 bases between. CDR3 bases: TGTGCCAGCAGCTTAGGGGGGGCGCTAGGCAATGAGCAGTTCTTC. Translated, it gives CASSLGGALGNEQFF.

The rearrangement joins TRBV24-1 to TRBJ2-1, with D possibly TRBD2 on 7 matching bases. Germline CDR1 KGHDR, CDR2 SFDVKD. CDR3 length equals 12 residues. V was trimmed by 9 bases and J by 4 bases, leaving 9 bases between them. CDR3 sequence (DNA): TGTGCCACCGCGGGGGCTTACAATGAGCAGTTCTTC. Its protein product is CATAGAYNEQFF.

This clonotype appeared many times. V usage is TRBV5-1 and J usage is TRBJ2-7, with 7 bases that match TRBD2. The CDR3 has 15 amino acids. Germline-derived CDR1 and CDR2 are SGHRS and YFSETQ. J gave up 2 bases and V 4 bases, and 9 bases lay outside the gene matches. The CDR3 protein is CASSPRGELAYEQYF. Written as DNA, the CDR3 is TGCGCCAGCAGCCCCCGGGGGGAACTTGCCTACGAGCAGTACTTC.

This clonotype showed up many times. The V call is TRBV28, the J call TRBJ2-2; D is unclear. The CDR3 is 14 amino acids. Germline values: CDR1 MDHEN, CDR2 SYDVKM. V lost 7 bases to trimming and J lost 0 bases, with 9 bases between them. CDR3 sequence reads: CASTGRSNTGELFF. The CDR3 nucleotides read TGTGCCAGCACGGGCAGATCGAACACCGGGGAGCTGTTTTTT.